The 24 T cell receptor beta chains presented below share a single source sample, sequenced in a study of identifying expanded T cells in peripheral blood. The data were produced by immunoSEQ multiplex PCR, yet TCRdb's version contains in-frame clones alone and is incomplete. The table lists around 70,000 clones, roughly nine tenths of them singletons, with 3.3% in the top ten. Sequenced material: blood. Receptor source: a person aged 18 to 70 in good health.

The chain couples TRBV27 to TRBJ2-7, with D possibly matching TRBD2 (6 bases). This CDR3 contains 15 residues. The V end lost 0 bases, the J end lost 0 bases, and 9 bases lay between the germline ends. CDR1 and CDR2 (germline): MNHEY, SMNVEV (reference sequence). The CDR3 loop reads CASSLSMDYSYEQYF. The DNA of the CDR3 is TGTGCCAGCAGTTTATCGATGGACTACTCCTACGAGCAGTACTTC.

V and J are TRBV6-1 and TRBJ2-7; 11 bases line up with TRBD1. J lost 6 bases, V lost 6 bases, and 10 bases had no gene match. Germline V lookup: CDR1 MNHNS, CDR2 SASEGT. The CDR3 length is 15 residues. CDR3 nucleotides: TGTGCCAGCAGGAATCCGGGACAGGGGGTCGGCGAGCAGTACTTC. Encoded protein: CASRNPGQGVGEQYF.

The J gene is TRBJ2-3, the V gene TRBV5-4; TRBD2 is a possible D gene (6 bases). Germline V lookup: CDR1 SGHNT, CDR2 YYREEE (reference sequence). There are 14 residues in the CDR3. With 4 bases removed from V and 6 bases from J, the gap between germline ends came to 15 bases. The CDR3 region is CASSPPRDVDTQYF. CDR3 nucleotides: TGTGCCAGCAGCCCACCGCGGGATGTGGATACGCAGTATTTT.

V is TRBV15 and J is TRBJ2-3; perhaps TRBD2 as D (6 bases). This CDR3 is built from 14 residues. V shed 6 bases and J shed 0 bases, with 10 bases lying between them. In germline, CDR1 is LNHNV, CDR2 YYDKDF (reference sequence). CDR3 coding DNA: TGTGCCACCAGACGGGGGTCTAGCACAGATACGCAGTATTTT. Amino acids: CATRRGSSTDTQYF.

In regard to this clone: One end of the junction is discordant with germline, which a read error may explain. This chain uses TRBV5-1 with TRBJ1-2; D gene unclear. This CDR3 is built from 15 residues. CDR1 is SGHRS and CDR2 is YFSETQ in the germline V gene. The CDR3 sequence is CANSLVGNGDYGYTF. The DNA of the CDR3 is TGCGCCAACAGCTTAGTGGGGAATGGGGACTATGGCTACACCTTC.

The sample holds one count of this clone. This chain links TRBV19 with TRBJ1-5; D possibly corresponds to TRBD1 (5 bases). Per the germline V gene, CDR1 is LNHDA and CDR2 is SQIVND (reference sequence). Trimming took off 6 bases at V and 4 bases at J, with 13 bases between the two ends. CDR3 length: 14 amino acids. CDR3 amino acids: CASRSDSFNQPQHF. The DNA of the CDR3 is TGTGCCAGTAGGTCCGACAGCTTTAATCAGCCCCAGCATTTT.

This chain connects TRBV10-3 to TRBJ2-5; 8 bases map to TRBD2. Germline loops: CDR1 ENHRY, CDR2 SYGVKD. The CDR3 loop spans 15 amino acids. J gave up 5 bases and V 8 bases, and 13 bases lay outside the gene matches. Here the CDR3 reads CAIGSSDGGGETQYF. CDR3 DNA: TGTGCCATCGGGTCATCGGACGGCGGGGGGGAGACCCAGTACTTC.

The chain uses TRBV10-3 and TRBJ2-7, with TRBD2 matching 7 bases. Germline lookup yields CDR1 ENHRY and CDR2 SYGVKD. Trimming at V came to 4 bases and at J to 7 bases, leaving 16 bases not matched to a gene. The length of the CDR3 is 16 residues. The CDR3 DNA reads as TGTGCCATCAGTGGCCCCGGACTAGTTTCCGACCCAGAGCAGTACTTC. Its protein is CAISGPGLVSDPEQYF.

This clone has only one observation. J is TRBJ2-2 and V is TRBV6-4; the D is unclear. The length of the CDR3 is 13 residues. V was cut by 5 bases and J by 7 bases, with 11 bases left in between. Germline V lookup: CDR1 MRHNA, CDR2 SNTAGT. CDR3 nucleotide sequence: TGTGCCAGCAGTCCCGAAGTCAGCGGGGAGCTGTTTTTT. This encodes CASSPEVSGELFF.

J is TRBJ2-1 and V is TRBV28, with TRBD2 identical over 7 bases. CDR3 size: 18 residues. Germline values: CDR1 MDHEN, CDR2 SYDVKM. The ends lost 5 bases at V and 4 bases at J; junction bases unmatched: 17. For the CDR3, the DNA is TGTGCCAGCAGTCCCTTCTCATTTAAGGGGAGGGGTTACAATGAGCAGTTCTTC. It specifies CASSPFSFKGRGYNEQFF.

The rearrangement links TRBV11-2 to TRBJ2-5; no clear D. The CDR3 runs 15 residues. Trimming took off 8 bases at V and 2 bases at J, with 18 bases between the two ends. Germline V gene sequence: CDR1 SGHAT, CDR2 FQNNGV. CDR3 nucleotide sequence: TGTGCCAGCCTACCCCGAGATGGGGTACAAGAGACCCAGTACTTC. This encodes CASLPRDGVQETQYF.

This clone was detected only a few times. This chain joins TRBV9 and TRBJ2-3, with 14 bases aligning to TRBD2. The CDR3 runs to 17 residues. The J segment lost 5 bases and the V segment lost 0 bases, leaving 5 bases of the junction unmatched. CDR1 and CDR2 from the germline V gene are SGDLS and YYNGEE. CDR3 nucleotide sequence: TGTGCCAGCAGCGTAGGGGGACTAGCGGGGGCAGGAGATACGCAGTATTTT. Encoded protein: CASSVGGLAGAGDTQYF.

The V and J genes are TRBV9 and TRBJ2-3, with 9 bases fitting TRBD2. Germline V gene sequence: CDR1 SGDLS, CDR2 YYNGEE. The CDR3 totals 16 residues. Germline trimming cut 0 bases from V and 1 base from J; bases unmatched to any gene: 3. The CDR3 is CASSVGASGGTDTQYF. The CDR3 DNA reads TGTGCCAGCAGCGTAGGGGCTAGCGGGGGCACAGATACGCAGTATTTT.

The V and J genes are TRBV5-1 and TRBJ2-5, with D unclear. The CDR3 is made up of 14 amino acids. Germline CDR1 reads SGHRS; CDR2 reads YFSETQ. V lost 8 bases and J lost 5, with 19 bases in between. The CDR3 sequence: CASRPSDAGETQYF. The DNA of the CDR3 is TGCGCCAGTCGCCCGAGCGATGCCGGGGAGACCCAGTACTTC.

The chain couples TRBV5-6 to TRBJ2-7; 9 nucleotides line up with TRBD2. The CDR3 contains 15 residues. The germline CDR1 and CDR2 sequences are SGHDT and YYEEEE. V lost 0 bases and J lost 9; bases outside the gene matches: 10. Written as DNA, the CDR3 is TGTGCCAGCAGCTTGGCCGGGCTAGCGGGGCATGGGCAGTACTTC. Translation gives CASSLAGLAGHGQYF.

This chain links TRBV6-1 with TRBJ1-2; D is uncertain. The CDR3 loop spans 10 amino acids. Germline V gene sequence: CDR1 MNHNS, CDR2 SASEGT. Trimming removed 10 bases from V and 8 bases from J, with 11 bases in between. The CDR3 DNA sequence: TGTGCCACCCGCCACGGCGGCTACACCTTC. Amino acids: CATRHGGYTF.

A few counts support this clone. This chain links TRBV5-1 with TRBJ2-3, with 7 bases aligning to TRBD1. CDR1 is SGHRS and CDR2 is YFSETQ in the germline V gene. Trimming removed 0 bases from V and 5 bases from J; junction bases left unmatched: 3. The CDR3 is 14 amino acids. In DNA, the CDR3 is TGCGCCAGCAGCTTGGCCGACAGGGAAGATACGCAGTATTTT. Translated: CASSLADREDTQYF.

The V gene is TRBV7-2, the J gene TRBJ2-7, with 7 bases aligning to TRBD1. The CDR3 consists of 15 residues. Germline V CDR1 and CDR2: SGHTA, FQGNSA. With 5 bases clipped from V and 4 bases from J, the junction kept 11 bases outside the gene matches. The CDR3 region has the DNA TGTGCCAGCAGCAAAACAGGGGATGCAGCATACGAGCAGTACTTC. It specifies CASSKTGDAAYEQYF.

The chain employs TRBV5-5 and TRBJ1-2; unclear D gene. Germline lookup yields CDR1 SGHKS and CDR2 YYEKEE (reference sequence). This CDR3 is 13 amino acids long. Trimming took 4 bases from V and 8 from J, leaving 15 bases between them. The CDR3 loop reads CASSQPGTSGYTF. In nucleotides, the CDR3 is TGTGCCAGCAGCCAACCGGGAACATCGGGCTACACCTTC.

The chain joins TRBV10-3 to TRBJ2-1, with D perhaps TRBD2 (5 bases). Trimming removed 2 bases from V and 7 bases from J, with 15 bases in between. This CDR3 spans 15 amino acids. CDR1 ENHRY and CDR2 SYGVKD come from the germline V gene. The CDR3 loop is CAISEAERMGNEQFF. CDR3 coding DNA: TGTGCCATCAGTGAGGCGGAGCGGATGGGTAATGAGCAGTTCTTC.

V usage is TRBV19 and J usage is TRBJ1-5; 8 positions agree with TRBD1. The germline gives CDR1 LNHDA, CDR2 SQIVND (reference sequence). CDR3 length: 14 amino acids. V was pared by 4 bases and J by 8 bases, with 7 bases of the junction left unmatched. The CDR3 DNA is TGTGCCAGTAGTACCCGGGACAGGCTTGAGCCCCAGCATTTT. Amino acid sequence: CASSTRDRLEPQHF.

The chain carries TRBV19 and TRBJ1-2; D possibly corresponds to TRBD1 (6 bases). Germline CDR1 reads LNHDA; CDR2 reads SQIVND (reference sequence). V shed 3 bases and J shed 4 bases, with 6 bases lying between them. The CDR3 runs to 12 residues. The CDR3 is CASSMTGYGYTF. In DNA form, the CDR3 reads TGTGCCAGTAGTATGACAGGCTATGGCTACACCTTC.

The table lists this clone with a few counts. For the CDR3, the DNA is TGCAGCGGCTCGGAGAACACTGAAGCTTTCTTT. Its protein product is CSGSENTEAFF. J is TRBJ1-1 and V is TRBV29-1; D unresolved. V was pared by 7 bases and J by 1 base, with 7 bases between. This CDR3 is 11 amino acids long. Germline V lookup: CDR1 SQVTM, CDR2 ANQGSEA.

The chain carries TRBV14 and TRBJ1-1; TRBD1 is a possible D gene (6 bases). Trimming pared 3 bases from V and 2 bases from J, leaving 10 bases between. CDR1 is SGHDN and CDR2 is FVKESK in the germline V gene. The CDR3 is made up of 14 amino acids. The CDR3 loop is CASSHRGGNTEAFF. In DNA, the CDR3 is TGTGCCAGCAGCCACCGAGGGGGAAACACTGAAGCTTTCTTT.